This T cell receptor beta chain was identified during a study of T cell responses to AZD1222 COVID-19 vaccine. Findings and limits, study-wide: White British donors predominated, females outnumbered males, and clonal diversity was possibly underestimated. Per reports, nearly half of all spike-specific TCRs target regions that are unmutated in variants.

For this clone: Antigen unknown.

Method: immunoSEQ multiplex PCR; TCRdb's copy keeps in-frame clones and lacks some. The repertoire holds 200,000 to 250,000 clones, about 93% seen once, with roughly 1% in the top ten. Germline V CDR1 and CDR2: SGHDN, FVKESK. This CDR3 region has 15 residues. Trimming pared 3 bases from V and 5 bases from J, leaving 14 bases between. The chain has TRBV14 and TRBJ1-5, with a tentative D call TRBD1 (6 bases). Sequencing was performed on peripheral blood, taken on day 0 of MenACWY control vaccination. This TCR came from an adult in good health. The CDR3 region is CASSQGTGYDQPQHF. Written as DNA, the CDR3 is TGTGCCAGCAGCCAGGGAACAGGGTACGATCAGCCCCAGCATTTT.